This T cell receptor beta chain came from a study of blood T cells in healthy people across ages. The CDR3 totals 12 residues. CDR1 is SEHNR and CDR2 is FQNEAQ in the germline V gene (reference sequence). Trimming pared 3 bases from V and 11 bases from J, leaving 13 bases between. For the second PCR, which ran for about 6 to 11 cycles, a sample-barcoded 5' primer and a J-beta primer mix were used. TCRdb re-analysed the 5' RACE reads in MiXCR, keeping a single row per CDR3 protein. The sample carries about 1.4 million distinct CDR3 sequences, almost 60% recorded once. This clonotype was obtained from a man between 18 and 35 years old in good health. The chain uses TRBV7-9 and TRBJ1-1; D not certain. Material: blood. CDR3 loop: CASSLGSSGAFF. In DNA, the CDR3 is TGTGCCAGCAGCTTGGGTTCGAGTGGGGCTTTCTTT.